Below, 16 T cell receptor beta chains from the same sample are listed, as sequenced in a study of shared T cell receptors in the human thymus. The assay was immunoSEQ multiplex PCR, and TCRdb's table has in-frame clones only and misses some. The sample contains about 380,000 clones, approximately 95% of which appear only once. The sequencing sample was made of thymocytes. All receptors derive from a human donor.

The chain employs TRBV27 and TRBJ2-2; TRBD2 agrees at 8 bases. The CDR3 sequence is 16 residues long. The ends lost 4 bases at V and 4 bases at J; junction bases unmatched: 8. Germline V gene data show CDR1 as MNHEY and CDR2 as SMNVEV (reference sequence). For the CDR3, the DNA is TGTGCCAGCAGTTCCGCCCCGGCGGGGGGCACCGGGGAGCTGTTTTTT. Translated, it gives CASSSAPAGGTGELFF.

DNA of the CDR3: TGTGCCAGCAGCCTTCCCCGGATGGGGACGCGAGACACCGGGGAGCTGTTTTTT. As protein: CASSLPRMGTRDTGELFF. The V call is TRBV7-2, the J call TRBJ2-2, with D perhaps given as TRBD1 or TRBD2 (5 bases each). The CDR3 contains 18 residues. V was pared by 5 bases and J by 3 bases, with 22 bases between. In germline, CDR1 is SGHTA, CDR2 FQGNSA.

This chain joins TRBV6-4 and TRBJ2-2; TRBD2 matches 9 bases. This CDR3 is built from 15 residues. With 2 bases clipped from V and 5 bases from J, the junction kept 3 bases outside the gene matches. Germline CDR1 reads MRHNA; CDR2 reads SNTAGT. The CDR3 protein is CASSDQLAGTGELFF. In DNA, the CDR3 is TGTGCCAGCAGTGACCAGCTAGCGGGGACCGGGGAGCTGTTTTTT.

For the CDR3, the DNA is TGTGCCAGCAATAACAGGCCGACGATAACCTACGAGCAGTACTTC. Translating gives CASNNRPTITYEQYF. The chain has TRBV5-6 and TRBJ2-7, with D perhaps TRBD1 (5 bases). The germline V and J ends were trimmed by 6 bases and 2 bases, with 18 bases remaining between them. Germline loops: CDR1 SGHDT, CDR2 YYEEEE. The CDR3 has 15 residues.

The rearrangement links TRBV5-6 to TRBJ1-4, with 9 bases identical to TRBD1. CDR1 and CDR2 from the germline V gene are SGHDT and YYEEEE. Trimming at V came to 5 bases and at J to 6 bases, leaving 5 bases not matched to a gene. This CDR3 spans 14 amino acids. The CDR3 bases are TGTGCCAGCAGTCCGAGACAGGGGGATGAAAAACTGTTTTTT. It yields the protein CASSPRQGDEKLFF.

The chain couples TRBV7-2 to TRBJ2-3, with 9 bases matching TRBD2. Unmatched junction bases numbered 6, after V lost 5 bases and J lost 0 bases. Germline lookup yields CDR1 SGHTA and CDR2 FQGNSA. The CDR3 has 16 amino acids. As DNA, the CDR3 is TGTGCCAGCAGCACCCTGACTAGCGGAAGCACAGATACGCAGTATTTT. It is translated as CASSTLTSGSTDTQYF.

Comments on this clone: This sample includes further DNA sequences coding for the same CDR3. The V and J genes are TRBV9 and TRBJ2-2; D not certain. Trimming took 0 bases from V and 4 from J, leaving 4 bases between them. The CDR3 totals 13 residues. Germline V lookup: CDR1 SGDLS, CDR2 YYNGEE. The CDR3 coding sequence is TGTGCCAGCAGCGTAGGGTCCACCGGGGAGCTGTTTTTT. It translates to CASSVGSTGELFF.

The chain uses TRBV10-2 and TRBJ1-5; 7 bases line up with TRBD1. The CDR3 loop spans 15 amino acids. Per the germline V gene, CDR1 is WSHSY and CDR2 is SAAADI. After removal of 9 bases from V and 0 bases from J, the junction contained 8 bases not matched to a gene. The CDR3 spells CASSQGVYSNQPQHF. The CDR3 DNA reads TGCGCCAGTTCCCAGGGGGTTTATAGCAATCAGCCCCAGCATTTT.

CDR3 DNA: TGTGCCAGCAGTTTATCGGGTGGCGGGGTTGAGGGCTCTGGAAACACCATATATTTT. Amino acid sequence: CASSLSGGGVEGSGNTIYF. The J gene is TRBJ1-3, the V gene TRBV28; D remains unclear. The CDR3 consists of 19 residues. Germline V lookup: CDR1 MDHEN, CDR2 SYDVKM. The V gene lost 1 base and the J gene lost 0 bases, with 19 bases spanning the gap.

The chain recombines TRBV4-2 with TRBJ2-7; 9 bases are shared with TRBD2. V lost 2 bases, J lost 3 bases, and 11 bases stayed unmatched. Germline loops: CDR1 LGHNA, CDR2 YNFKEQ. The CDR3 length is 17 residues. DNA for the CDR3: TGTGCCAGCAGCCAACCCCTAGCGGGGATGTGGGTCTACGAGCAGTACTTC. This encodes CASSQPLAGMWVYEQYF.

The chain combines TRBV27 with TRBJ1-1; no clear D gene. CDR3 length: 8 residues. Trimming stripped 7 bases from V and 6 bases from J, with 0 bases between. Germline loops: CDR1 MNHEY, CDR2 SMNVEV (reference sequence). The CDR3 sequence: CASTEAFF. CDR3 sequence (DNA): TGTGCCAGCACTGAAGCTTTCTTT.

The V call is TRBV19, the J call TRBJ1-4; maybe TRBD1 (5 bases). The V and J ends lost 3 bases and 0 bases respectively, with 14 bases between them. From germline, CDR1 is LNHDA and CDR2 SQIVND (reference sequence). The CDR3 length is 17 residues. The CDR3 sequence is CASSICYDRTTNEKLFF. The DNA of the CDR3 is TGTGCCAGTAGTATCTGTTACGACAGAACAACTAATGAAAAACTGTTTTTT.

The V and J genes are TRBV5-6 and TRBJ1-2; the D gene is possibly TRBD1 (6 bases). With 4 bases removed from V and 2 bases from J, the gap between germline ends came to 9 bases. Germline-derived CDR1 and CDR2 are SGHDT and YYEEEE. This CDR3 has 13 amino acids. The CDR3 protein is CASSGDINYGYTF. CDR3 bases: TGTGCCAGCAGCGGGGACATCAACTATGGCTACACCTTC. Supplemented by reference TRBV5-6 and TRBJ1-2, the full variable domain reads DAGVTQSPTHLIKTRGQQVTLRCSPKSGHDTVSWYQQALGQGPQFIFQYYEEEERQRGNFPDRFSGHQFPNYSSELNVNALLLGDSALYLCASSGDINYGYTFGSGTRLTVV.

The chain combines TRBV9 with TRBJ2-1; D is undetermined. Germline CDR1 SGDLS, CDR2 YYNGEE. The CDR3 spans 14 residues. The V end was cut by 1 base, the J end by 0 bases, with 5 bases between. The CDR3 DNA sequence: TGTGCCAGCAGCGTATACAGCTCCTACAATGAGCAGTTCTTC. Its protein product is CASSVYSSYNEQFF.

V and J are TRBV28 and TRBJ2-3; a possible D gene is TRBD1 (5 bases). Germline lookup yields CDR1 MDHEN and CDR2 SYDVKM. Between the trimmed V and J ends, which lost 4 bases and 5 bases, there was a span of 13 bases. This CDR3 is 14 amino acids long. This CDR3 is CASSSAGYIDTQYF. CDR3 nucleotide sequence: TGTGCCAGCAGTTCGGCAGGGTATATAGATACGCAGTATTTT.

This sequence joins TRBV29-1 and TRBJ2-7; D is possibly TRBD1 or TRBD2 (6 bases each). V was shortened by 7 bases and J by 3 bases, with 25 bases between the two germline ends. The CDR3 is 16 residues long. The germline gives CDR1 SQVTM, CDR2 ANQGSEA. CDR3 protein: CSGTGLGPQGIYEQYF. CDR3 in DNA: TGCAGCGGCACGGGACTCGGGCCCCAGGGGATCTACGAGCAGTACTTC.